This is a list of T cell receptor beta chains from one sample in a study of blood T cells in healthy people across ages. TCRdb re-called the 5' RACE reads through MiXCR, storing one row per CDR3 protein. Seen here are around 2 million distinct CDR3 sequences, around 40% observed once, and the top ten hold 23%. Material: blood. These receptors came from a human donor in good health. Each CDR3 is given with its conserved first and last residue. Fields, in order: clone size, J gene, V gene, D gene, CDR3 DNA, CDR3 protein. D genes are given only for firm matches. Expanded clones get a size class; other rows say once, few or many, or leave the size out.

clone_size: .
j_call: TRBJ2-3
v_call: TRBV6-1
d_call: TRBD1
cdr3_nt: TGTGCCAGCAGTCCTTCGTGGACAGGGGGCGCCTCAGATACGCAGTATTTT
cdr3_aa: CASSPSWTGGASDTQYF

clone_size: .
j_call: TRBJ2-1
v_call: TRBV7-8
d_call: TRBD2
cdr3_nt: TGTGCCAGCAGCTCACGGGGGGAGGGGATCTACAATGAGCAGTTCTTC
cdr3_aa: CASSSRGEGIYNEQFF

clone_size: many
j_call: TRBJ2-6
v_call: TRBV29-1
d_call: .
cdr3_nt: TGCAGCGTTGAGGGGGCTGGGGCCAACGTCCTGACTTTC
cdr3_aa: CSVEGAGANVLTF

clone_size: .
j_call: TRBJ2-3
v_call: TRBV7-3
d_call: TRBD1
cdr3_nt: TGTGTCAGCAGCTCACAGGGGGCTCGGGGCACAGATACGCAGTATTTT
cdr3_aa: CVSSSQGARGTDTQYF

clone_size: few
j_call: TRBJ1-5
v_call: TRBV6-2/TRBV6-3
d_call: TRBD1
cdr3_nt: TGTGCCAGCAGCAGGGGCAAGCAGGGGGCAACCAATCAGCCCCAGCATTTT
cdr3_aa: CASSRGKQGATNQPQHF

clone_size: .
j_call: TRBJ2-3
v_call: TRBV24-1
d_call: TRBD1
cdr3_nt: TGTGCCACCAGCAACCCGGGACAGGGGGCGGCAGATACGCAGTATTTT
cdr3_aa: CATSNPGQGAADTQYF

clone_size: few
j_call: TRBJ2-5
v_call: TRBV2
d_call: TRBD1
cdr3_nt: TGTGCCAGCCCAAGTATGACAGGGGAAGAGACCCAGTACTTC
cdr3_aa: CASPSMTGEETQYF

clone_size: few
j_call: TRBJ2-1
v_call: TRBV4-1
d_call: TRBD1
cdr3_nt: TGCGCCAGCAGCCAAGGGGGGACAGGGTATGAGCAGTTCTTC
cdr3_aa: CASSQGGTGYEQFF

clone_size: .
j_call: TRBJ2-3
v_call: TRBV7-2
d_call: .
cdr3_nt: TGTGCCAGCAGCCTACAGTCGGCAGATACGCAGTATTTT
cdr3_aa: CASSLQSADTQYF

clone_size: .
j_call: TRBJ2-3
v_call: TRBV6-5
d_call: .
cdr3_nt: TGTGCCAGCAGCCACGCCGGGAGTCTCTTCACAGATACGCAGTATTTT
cdr3_aa: CASSHAGSLFTDTQYF

clone_size: many
j_call: TRBJ2-4
v_call: TRBV4-2
d_call: TRBD1
cdr3_nt: TGTGCCAGCAGCCCAGGTTGGGACAGCAAAAACATTCAGTACTTC
cdr3_aa: CASSPGWDSKNIQYF

clone_size: .
j_call: TRBJ1-2
v_call: TRBV14
d_call: TRBD1
cdr3_nt: TGTGCCAGCAGCCAAGAGGGGGACAGGGGCTTCTATGGCTACACCTTC
cdr3_aa: CASSQEGDRGFYGYTF

clone_size: .
j_call: TRBJ2-4
v_call: TRBV29-1
d_call: .
cdr3_nt: TGCAGCGTGATCTTACCAGGGCATCAGTACTTC
cdr3_aa: CSVILPGHQYF

clone_size: .
j_call: TRBJ2-5
v_call: TRBV7-2
d_call: .
cdr3_nt: TGCGCCAGCAGCTTGGCACAGCGGGAGACCCAGTACTTC
cdr3_aa: CASSLAQRETQYF

clone_size: .
j_call: TRBJ2-5
v_call: TRBV7-7
d_call: .
cdr3_nt: TGTGCCAGCAGCTTAGAGAGGACATCGGAGACCCAGTACTTC
cdr3_aa: CASSLERTSETQYF

clone_size: .
j_call: TRBJ1-5
v_call: TRBV7-2
d_call: .
cdr3_nt: TGTGCCAGCAGCCTCAGATGGGGGCCCAATCAGCCCCAGCATTTT
cdr3_aa: CASSLRWGPNQPQHF

clone_size: few
j_call: TRBJ2-3
v_call: TRBV28
d_call: .
cdr3_nt: TGTGCCAGCAGTTTAAATCCTCCAGATACGCAGTATTTT
cdr3_aa: CASSLNPPDTQYF

clone_size: .
j_call: TRBJ1-6
v_call: TRBV7-2
d_call: .
cdr3_nt: TGTGCCAGCAGCTCGCGGGTGGATTCACCCCTCCACTTT
cdr3_aa: CASSSRVDSPLHF

clone_size: few
j_call: TRBJ1-5
v_call: TRBV20-1
d_call: .
cdr3_nt: TGCAGTGCTGGGCAAAATAGCAATCAGCCCCAGCATTTT
cdr3_aa: CSAGQNSNQPQHF

clone_size: .
j_call: TRBJ1-2
v_call: TRBV30
d_call: .
cdr3_nt: TGTGCCTGGAGTGTACCGTCCTATGGCTACACCTTC
cdr3_aa: CAWSVPSYGYTF

clone_size: few
j_call: TRBJ2-1
v_call: TRBV7-8
d_call: TRBD2
cdr3_nt: TGTGCCAGCAGCTCCATTAGCGGGGGGGGTTACAATGAGCAGTTCTTC
cdr3_aa: CASSSISGGGYNEQFF

clone_size: few
j_call: TRBJ2-3
v_call: TRBV24-1
d_call: .
cdr3_nt: TGTGCCACCAGTAACCATCTTGTTGGGACAGATACGCAGTATTTT
cdr3_aa: CATSNHLVGTDTQYF

clone_size: .
j_call: TRBJ1-2
v_call: TRBV6-6
d_call: .
cdr3_nt: TGTGCCGGCAGCTCACAGAGGAGTGGCTACACCTTC
cdr3_aa: CAGSSQRSGYTF

clone_size: .
j_call: TRBJ2-3
v_call: TRBV4-2
d_call: .
cdr3_nt: TGTGCCAGCAGCCGAGGTCGCAGGGCGGATACGCAGTATTTT
cdr3_aa: CASSRGRRADTQYF

clone_size: .
j_call: TRBJ2-5
v_call: TRBV29-1
d_call: .
cdr3_nt: TGCAGCGTTGAAGCTGGGGGGCGCGAAGAGACCCAGTACTTC
cdr3_aa: CSVEAGGREETQYF

clone_size: .
j_call: TRBJ1-4
v_call: TRBV29-1
d_call: .
cdr3_nt: TGCAGCGTTGCCGTACATAAAGATGAAAAACTGTTTTTT
cdr3_aa: CSVAVHKDEKLFF

clone_size: few
j_call: TRBJ2-7
v_call: TRBV20-1
d_call: TRBD1
cdr3_nt: TGCAGTGCTGGGGAACCGGACAGGGGTTACTCCTACGAGCAGTACTTC
cdr3_aa: CSAGEPDRGYSYEQYF

clone_size: .
j_call: TRBJ1-5
v_call: TRBV5-1
d_call: .
cdr3_nt: TGCGCCAGCAGCCGGGTTCCTGGAGAGCCCCAGCATTTT
cdr3_aa: CASSRVPGEPQHF

clone_size: .
j_call: TRBJ2-1
v_call: TRBV5-6
d_call: .
cdr3_nt: TGTGCCAGCAGCTTTCTCCAATTCTACAATGAGCAGTTCTTC
cdr3_aa: CASSFLQFYNEQFF

clone_size: .
j_call: TRBJ2-3
v_call: TRBV7-9
d_call: .
cdr3_nt: TGTGCCAGCAGCTCAGTACCGGGTTCCACTAGCACAGATACGCAGTATTTT
cdr3_aa: CASSSVPGSTSTDTQYF

clone_size: .
j_call: TRBJ2-1
v_call: TRBV7-2
d_call: TRBD1
cdr3_nt: TGTGCCAGCAGCTTGGGGGACAGGGTGGCCGATGAGCAGTTCTTC
cdr3_aa: CASSLGDRVADEQFF

clone_size: .
j_call: TRBJ1-5
v_call: TRBV5-5
d_call: TRBD1
cdr3_nt: TGTGCCAGCAGCCACGCGGTGACAGGGTGGTATCAGCCCCAGCATTTT
cdr3_aa: CASSHAVTGWYQPQHF

clone_size: .
j_call: TRBJ2-7
v_call: TRBV3-1
d_call: .
cdr3_nt: TGTGCCAGCAGCAGCGATCATGGAAACGAGCAGTACTTC
cdr3_aa: CASSSDHGNEQYF

clone_size: .
j_call: TRBJ2-5
v_call: TRBV12-5
d_call: .
cdr3_nt: TGTGCTAGTGAGGGAAGACCCCAAGAGACCCAGTACTTC
cdr3_aa: CASEGRPQETQYF

clone_size: .
j_call: TRBJ1-4
v_call: TRBV4-1
d_call: .
cdr3_nt: TGCGCCGGCAGCCAAGGCCCCCAAAAACTGTTTTTT
cdr3_aa: CAGSQGPQKLFF

clone_size: .
j_call: TRBJ2-5
v_call: TRBV5-1
d_call: TRBD1
cdr3_nt: TGCGCCAGCAGCCAAGGGACAGGTTTGCTACGAGGGCAGTACTTC
cdr3_aa: CASSQGTGLLRGQYF

clone_size: few
j_call: TRBJ1-5
v_call: TRBV4-3
d_call: .
cdr3_nt: TGCGCCAGCAGCCCAGGGATAGGTCAGCCCCAGCATTTT
cdr3_aa: CASSPGIGQPQHF

clone_size: few
j_call: TRBJ2-7
v_call: TRBV12-3/TRBV12-4
d_call: TRBD2
cdr3_nt: TGTGCCAGCAGTTTGGGAGGGAAGTGGTCCTACGAGCAGTACTTC
cdr3_aa: CASSLGGKWSYEQYF

clone_size: .
j_call: TRBJ2-2
v_call: TRBV7-2
d_call: .
cdr3_nt: TGTGCCAGCAGCCCCCGAGGGGGGGTGAACACCGGGGAGCTGTTTTTT
cdr3_aa: CASSPRGGVNTGELFF

clone_size: .
j_call: TRBJ2-1
v_call: TRBV29-1
d_call: TRBD2
cdr3_nt: TGCAGCGTTGAGGCGGGGGTTCAGGAGCAGTTCTTC
cdr3_aa: CSVEAGVQEQFF